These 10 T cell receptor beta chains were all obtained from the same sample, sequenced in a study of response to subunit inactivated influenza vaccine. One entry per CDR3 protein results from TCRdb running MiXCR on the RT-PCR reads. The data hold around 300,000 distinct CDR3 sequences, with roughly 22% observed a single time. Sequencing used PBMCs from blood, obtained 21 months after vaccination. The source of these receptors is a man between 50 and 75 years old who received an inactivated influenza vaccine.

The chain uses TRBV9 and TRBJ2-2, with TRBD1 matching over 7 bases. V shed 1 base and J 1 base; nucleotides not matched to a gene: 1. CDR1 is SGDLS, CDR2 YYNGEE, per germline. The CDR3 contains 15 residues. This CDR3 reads CASSVRDRNTGELFF. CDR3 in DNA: TGTGCCAGCAGCGTACGGGACAGGAACACCGGGGAGCTGTTTTTT.

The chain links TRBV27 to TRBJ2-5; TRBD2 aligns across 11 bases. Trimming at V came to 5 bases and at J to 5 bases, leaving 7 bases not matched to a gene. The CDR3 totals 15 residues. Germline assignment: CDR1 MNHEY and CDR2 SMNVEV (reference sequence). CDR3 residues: CASSPRLAGGETQYF. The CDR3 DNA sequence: TGTGCCAGCAGTCCCCGGCTAGCGGGGGGCGAGACCCAGTACTTC.

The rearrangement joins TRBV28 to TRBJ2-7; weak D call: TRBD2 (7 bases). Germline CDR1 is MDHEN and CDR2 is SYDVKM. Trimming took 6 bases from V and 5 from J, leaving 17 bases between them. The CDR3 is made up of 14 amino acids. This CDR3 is CASSPGGGQHEQYF. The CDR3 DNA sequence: TGTGCCAGCAGCCCAGGCGGGGGACAACACGAGCAGTACTTC.

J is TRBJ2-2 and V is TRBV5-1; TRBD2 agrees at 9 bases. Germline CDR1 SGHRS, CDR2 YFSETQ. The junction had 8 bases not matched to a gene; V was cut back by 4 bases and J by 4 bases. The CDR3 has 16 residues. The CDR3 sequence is CASSHTLAGVTGELFF. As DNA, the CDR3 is TGCGCCAGCAGCCATACCTTAGCGGGAGTCACCGGGGAGCTGTTTTTT.

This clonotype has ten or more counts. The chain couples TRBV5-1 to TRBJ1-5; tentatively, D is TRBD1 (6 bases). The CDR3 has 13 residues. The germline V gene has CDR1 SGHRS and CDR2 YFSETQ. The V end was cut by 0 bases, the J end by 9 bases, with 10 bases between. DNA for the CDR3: TGCGCCAGCAGCTTGGACAGGGACGCGCCCCAGCATTTT. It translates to CASSLDRDAPQHF.

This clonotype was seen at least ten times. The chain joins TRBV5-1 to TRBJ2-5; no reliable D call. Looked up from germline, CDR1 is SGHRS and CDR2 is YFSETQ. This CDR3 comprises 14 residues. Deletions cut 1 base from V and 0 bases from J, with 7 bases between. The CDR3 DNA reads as TGCGCCAGCAGCTTGAATCAGTACCAAGAGACCCAGTACTTC. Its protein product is CASSLNQYQETQYF.

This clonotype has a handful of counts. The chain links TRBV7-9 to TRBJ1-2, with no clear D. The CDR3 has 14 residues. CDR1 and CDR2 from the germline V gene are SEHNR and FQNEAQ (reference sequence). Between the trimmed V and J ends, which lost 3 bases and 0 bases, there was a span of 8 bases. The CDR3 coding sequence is TGTGCCAGCAGCTTGATTCGGCCTAACTATGGCTACACCTTC. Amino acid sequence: CASSLIRPNYGYTF.

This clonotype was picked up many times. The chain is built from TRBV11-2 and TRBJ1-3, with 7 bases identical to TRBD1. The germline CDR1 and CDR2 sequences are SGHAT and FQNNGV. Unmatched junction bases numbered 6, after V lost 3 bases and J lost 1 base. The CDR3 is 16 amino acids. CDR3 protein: CASSFPPTGSGNTIYF. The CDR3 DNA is TGTGCCAGCAGCTTCCCCCCGACAGGGTCTGGAAACACCATATATTTT.

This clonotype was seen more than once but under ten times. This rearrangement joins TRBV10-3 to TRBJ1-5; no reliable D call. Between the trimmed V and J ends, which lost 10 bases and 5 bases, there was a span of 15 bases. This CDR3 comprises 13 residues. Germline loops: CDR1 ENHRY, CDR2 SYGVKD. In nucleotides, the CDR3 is TGTGCCACTAAGGGCCACTTAGATCAGCCCCAGCATTTT. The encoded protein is CATKGHLDQPQHF.

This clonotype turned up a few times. CDR3 coding DNA: TGTGCCAGCAGCGTAGGAGGAAACACCATATATTTT. This gives the protein CASSVGGNTIYF. V and J are TRBV9 and TRBJ1-3; D is unresolved. Germline V lookup: CDR1 SGDLS, CDR2 YYNGEE. The CDR3 totals 12 residues. Trimming cost V 0 bases and J 4 bases, with 2 bases left between them.